This T cell receptor (beta chain) was profiled in a study of regulatory T cells in long-lasting Graves disease. Study context: New Graves' disease cases had less than 3 months of antithyroid drugs. Notes on the study in general: Persistent cases favored TRBV28, TRBJ1-2 and TRBJ2-5.

Time point denoted: newly diagnosed GD, antithyroid drugs for less than 3 months. The TCR library used RNA extracted from PBMCs. Criteria from the American Thyroid Association guidelines were applied to diagnose Graves' disease. The CDR3 runs to 15 residues. CDR1 is SNHLY, CDR2 FYNNEI, per germline. The junction had 7 bases not matched to a gene; V was cut back by 5 bases and J by 4 bases. Building of the TCR beta libraries involved iRepertoire HTBI primers and Arm-PCR of CDR3 regions. TCRdb re-derived calls from the multiplex PCR reads in MiXCR, one entry per CDR3 protein. The profile covers about 240,000 distinct CDR3 sequences, with roughly 21% appearing a single time and approximately 15% taken by the ten largest. This clonotype was seen at least ten times. What it binds is unknown.

The V call is TRBV2, the J call TRBJ2-1, with 8 bases that match TRBD2. The source of this sequence is a female donor with Graves disease. Material: peripheral blood mononuclear cells (PBMCs), obtained at new diagnosis, from a patient treated with antithyroid drugs. CDR3 protein: CASSLDAGGYNEQFF. CDR3 nucleotide sequence: TGTGCCAGCAGTCTCGACGCGGGGGGTTACAATGAGCAGTTCTTC.